This T cell receptor (beta chain) was sequenced during a study of T cell repertoires in cytomegalovirus infection. The CDR3 has 14 residues. Trimming at V came to 5 bases and at J to 6 bases, leaving 7 bases not matched to a gene. Germline values: CDR1 LNHDA, CDR2 SQIVND (reference sequence). As regards this clonotype: The target antigen is unknown.

Overall study findings and caveats: Cumulative frequency of public TCR beta families picked out carriers of CMV plus the relevant HLA. Ex vivo responses were dominated by HLA-C-restricted CMV-specific TCR beta clonotypes.

MiXCR, run by TCRdb on the reads, gives a single entry per CDR3 protein. The repertoire includes some 940,000 distinct CDR3 sequences, roughly 31% of them detected once, and about an eighth sits in the top ten. The clonotype was recovered from a human donor in good health (CMV status not recorded). Some clones in this sample may be carry-over from other donors' samples. Sequenced here: cultured CD8+ T cells from PBMCs, sampled from culture after CMV antigen stimulation. V gene TRBV19 combines with J gene TRBJ1-5, with 7 bases that match TRBD1. The CDR3 loop reads CASSHPTGVQPQHF. The DNA for the CDR3 is TGTGCCAGTAGTCACCCCACAGGGGTTCAGCCCCAGCATTTT.